This TCR beta chain was found in a study of tumor-infiltrating lymphocytes in oesophageal squamous cell carcinoma. TCRdb used MiXCR to reprocess the PCR reads, holding one entry per CDR3 protein. This table holds about 18,000 distinct CDR3 sequences, 40% to 50% found once. The CDR3 sequence is 15 residues long. V dropped 1 base and J dropped 4 bases, with 10 bases sitting between them. Germline CDR1 and CDR2: SEHNR and FQNEAQ (reference sequence). The sample was esophageal tumor tissue. This chain connects TRBV7-9 to TRBJ1-4; D may be TRBD1 (5 bases). The TCR was taken from a male donor with esophageal squamous cell carcinoma. This chain's CDR3 is CASSLEGGGNEKLFF. CDR3 nucleotides: TGTGCCAGCAGCTTAGAAGGTGGGGGTAATGAAAAACTGTTTTTT.